The clone carrying this TCR beta chain has a handful of counts. Antigen: not known. Treatment indicated: roughly 10-day PBMC culture with coronavirus spike peptide pools or control peptides (ViraFEST assay). CD4+ T cells that came from the unexposed donor were collected before the COVID-19 pandemic (2011-2018). The cultures had half their medium swapped for fresh IL-2 medium on days 3 and 7. This sample was taken from a study of vaccination and CD4 T cells after COVID-19. The study sequenced cultured CD4+ T cell DNA using the Oncomine TCR Beta short-read assay. Someone extracted genomic DNA from cultured CD4+ T cells. TCRdb passed the PCR reads through MiXCR, listing each CDR3 protein once. The sample lists about 6,100 distinct CDR3 sequences, around 50% occurring once. General study points: Convalescent patients had a median approximately 86% of post-vaccine SARS-CoV-2-reactive clones that were detected only after vaccination, not before it.

There are 13 residues in the CDR3. V was shortened by 3 bases and J by 4 bases, with 9 bases between the two germline ends. Germline CDR1 reads LNHDA; CDR2 reads SQIVND (reference sequence). This sequence originates from a human donor in good health. The sequencing sample was made of CD4+ T cells from blood, cultured in vitro. V gene TRBV19 combines with J gene TRBJ1-2; D uncertain. The CDR3 bases are TGTGCCAGTAGTATGCGGGGTCCCTATGGCTACACCTTC. It is translated as CASSMRGPYGYTF. The full variable domain, its missing parts supplied by reference TRBV19 and TRBJ1-2, is DGGITQSPKYLFRKEGQNVTLSCEQNLNHDAMYWYRQDPGQGLRLIYYSQIVNDFQKGDIAEGYSVSREKKESFPLTVTSAQKNPTAFYLCASSMRGPYGYTFGSGTRLTVV.